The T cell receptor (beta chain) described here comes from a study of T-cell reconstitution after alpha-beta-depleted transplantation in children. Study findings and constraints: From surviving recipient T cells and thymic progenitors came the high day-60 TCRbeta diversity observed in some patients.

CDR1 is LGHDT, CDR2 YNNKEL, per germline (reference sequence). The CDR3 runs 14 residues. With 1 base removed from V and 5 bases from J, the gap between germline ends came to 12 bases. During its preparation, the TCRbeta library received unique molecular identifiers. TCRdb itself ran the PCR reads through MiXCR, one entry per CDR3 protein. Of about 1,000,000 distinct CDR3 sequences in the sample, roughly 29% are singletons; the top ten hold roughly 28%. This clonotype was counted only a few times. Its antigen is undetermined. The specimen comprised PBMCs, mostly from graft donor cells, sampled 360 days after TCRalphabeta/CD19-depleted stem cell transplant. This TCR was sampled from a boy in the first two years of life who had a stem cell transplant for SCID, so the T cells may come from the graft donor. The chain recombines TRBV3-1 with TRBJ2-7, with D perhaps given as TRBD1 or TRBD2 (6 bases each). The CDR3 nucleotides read TGTGCCAGCAGCCAAGGCGCGAGGGGGGACGAGCAGTACTTC. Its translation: CASSQGARGDEQYF.